One and the same sample provided the 19 T cell receptor beta chains below, sequenced in a study of identical twins. Each CDR3 protein is one row after TCRdb ran MiXCR on the 5' RACE reads. Of 250,000 or so distinct CDR3 sequences detected, roughly 12% appear once; the ten largest clones hold under 4.5%. This sample also belongs to another study, concerning yellow fever vaccine responses in identical twins.

Source material: memory (CD45RO+) T cells sorted from blood. All receptors derive from a woman aged 18-30 years in good health.

V usage is TRBV7-7 and J usage is TRBJ2-5; 9 nucleotides align to TRBD1. This CDR3 contains 12 residues. Germline lookup yields CDR1 SSHAT and CDR2 FNYEAQ (reference sequence). The CDR3 sequence is CVLGTGKETQYF. Here the CDR3 DNA reads TGTGTATTAGGGACAGGGAAAGAGACCCAGTACTTC. The full variable domain, completed using reference TRBV7-7 and TRBJ2-5, is GAGVSQSPRYKVTKRGQDVTLRCDPISSHATLYWYQQALGQGPEFLTYFNYEAQPDKSGLPSDRFSAERPEGSISTLTIQRTEQRDSAMYRCVLGTGKETQYFGPGTRLLVL.

V is TRBV20-1 and J is TRBJ2-1, with TRBD2 matching over 13 bases. Trimming cost V 3 bases and J 8 bases; bases outside gene matches: 4. The CDR3 contains 14 residues. Germline values: CDR1 DFQATT, CDR2 SNEGSKA (reference sequence). The CDR3 is CSARRTSGRDEQFF. CDR3 nucleotides: TGCAGTGCTAGGAGGACTAGCGGGAGAGATGAGCAGTTCTTC.

J is TRBJ2-3 and V is TRBV20-1; tentative D call: TRBD1 (5 bases). CDR1 DFQATT and CDR2 SNEGSKA come from the germline V gene (reference sequence). This CDR3 region has 16 residues. The V end was cut by 0 bases, the J end by 1 base, with 14 bases between. CDR3 nucleotide sequence: TGCAGTGCTAGAGATTTCAAGGGGCGCGGCACAGATACGCAGTATTTT. The encoded protein is CSARDFKGRGTDTQYF.

The chain recombines TRBV6-2 or TRBV6-3 with TRBJ2-7, with D unresolved. The CDR3 is 13 residues long. Germline-derived CDR1 and CDR2 are MNHEY and SVGEGT. Trimming removed 6 bases at V and 6 bases at J, with 15 bases between. The chain's CDR3 is CASSHDEKTEQYF. The CDR3 bases are TGTGCCAGCAGCCACGACGAGAAGACCGAGCAGTACTTC.

This clonotype was counted many times. The J gene is TRBJ1-2, the V gene TRBV10-3; TRBD1 matches 11 bases. J lost 3 bases, V lost 4 bases, and 4 bases had no gene match. Germline V gene sequence: CDR1 ENHRY, CDR2 SYGVKD. This CDR3 has 15 residues. The CDR3 is CAISVGTGGDYGYTF. The CDR3 bases are TGTGCCATCAGTGTGGGGACAGGGGGGGACTATGGCTACACCTTC.

This clonotype was found a few times. This chain uses TRBV6-5 with TRBJ2-2; 8 bases match TRBD1. The CDR3 sequence is 18 residues long. In germline, CDR1 is MNHEY, CDR2 SVGAGI. The J segment lost 1 base and the V segment lost 3 bases, leaving 10 bases of the junction unmatched. CDR3 nucleotides: TGTGCCAGCAGTTATCGTGGGGCAGGGGGCTTGAACACCGGGGAGCTGTTTTTT. The encoded protein is CASSYRGAGGLNTGELFF.

This clonotype was recorded a few times. The gene calls are TRBV7-8 and TRBJ2-3; TRBD1 aligns across 8 bases. V dropped 4 bases and J dropped 3; count of bases not matched to a gene: 3. Germline CDR1 and CDR2: SGHVS and FQNEAQ. The CDR3 covers 14 residues. CDR3 DNA sequence: TGTGCCAGCAGCTCACAGGGGGATACAGATACGCAGTATTTT. Protein: CASSSQGDTDTQYF.

This clonotype was counted at least ten times. The V gene is TRBV29-1, the J gene TRBJ2-4; D is tentatively TRBD1 or TRBD2 (5 bases each). This CDR3 spans 16 amino acids. Germline values: CDR1 SQVTM, CDR2 ANQGSEA. The V and J ends lost 5 bases and 4 bases respectively, with 21 bases between them. Here the CDR3 reads CSVSGAVDLIKNIQYF. The CDR3 region has the DNA TGCAGCGTTTCCGGGGCTGTCGACCTCATAAAAAACATTCAGTACTTC.

V is TRBV5-1 and J is TRBJ2-6; D ambiguous. In germline, CDR1 is SGHRS, CDR2 YFSETQ. This CDR3 spans 19 amino acids. Trimming removed 2 bases from V and 0 bases from J, with 18 bases in between. The CDR3 DNA sequence: TGCGCCAGCAGCTTCTCGCTTAGCCTTTCCCTCTCTGGGGCCAACGTCCTGACTTTC. Its translation: CASSFSLSLSLSGANVLTF.

This clonotype was seen ten or more times. This chain joins TRBV29-1 and TRBJ2-7, with 9 bases that match TRBD1. Germline lookup yields CDR1 SQVTM and CDR2 ANQGSEA. The length of the CDR3 is 13 residues. Trimming removed 5 bases from V and 4 bases from J; junction bases left unmatched: 6. CDR3 sequence: CSVKQGALYEQYF. DNA of the CDR3: TGCAGCGTTAAACAGGGGGCGCTTTACGAGCAGTACTTC.

The J gene is TRBJ2-3, the V gene TRBV14, with 7 bases identical to TRBD1. The CDR3 contains 17 residues. Trimming cost V 1 base and J 0 bases; bases outside gene matches: 7. CDR1 is SGHDN and CDR2 is FVKESK in the germline V gene. DNA for the CDR3: TGTGCCAGCAGCCAAGGTATAACAGGGGCTAGCACAGATACGCAGTATTTT. Translation: CASSQGITGASTDTQYF.

In this sample, this clonotype turned up many times. The J gene is TRBJ1-3, the V gene TRBV4-2; D is undetermined. CDR1 and CDR2 (germline): LGHNA, YNFKEQ. V dropped 0 bases and J dropped 0 bases, with 6 bases sitting between them. The CDR3 totals 15 residues. DNA for the CDR3: TGTGCCAGCAGCCAAGAACGGTCCTCTGGAAACACCATATATTTT. Encoded protein: CASSQERSSGNTIYF.

The V and J genes are TRBV12-3 or TRBV12-4 and TRBJ2-5; TRBD1 aligns across 12 bases. The CDR3 is 15 amino acids. V shed 5 bases and J 5 bases; nucleotides not matched to a gene: 6. This chain's CDR3 is CASSIGTGGRETQYF. CDR3 coding DNA: TGTGCCAGCAGTATCGGGACAGGGGGCCGGGAGACCCAGTACTTC.

V is TRBV3-1 and J is TRBJ2-5, with 9 positions matching TRBD2. The CDR3 is 15 residues long. V trimming: 1 base; J trimming: 4 bases; junction bases outside the gene matches: 4. CDR1 is LGHDT, CDR2 YNNKEL, per germline (reference sequence). Written as DNA, the CDR3 is TGTGCCAGCAGCCAAGGGGGACTAGCTCGAGAGACCCAGTACTTC. Its translation: CASSQGGLARETQYF.

This clonotype has just a few counts. The chain carries TRBV29-1 and TRBJ2-5; TRBD2 matches 8 bases. The CDR3 has 15 amino acids. V lost 7 bases to trimming and J lost 4 bases; unmatched junction nucleotides: 14. The germline V gene encodes CDR1 SQVTM and CDR2 ANQGSEA. In nucleotides, the CDR3 is TGCAGCGCTCCCTCCCGGGGGGGCCTTGGAGAGACCCAGTACTTC. This translates into CSAPSRGGLGETQYF.

This clonotype has ten or more counts. The chain carries TRBV7-8 and TRBJ2-7, with 7 bases matching TRBD1. After removal of 2 bases from V and 0 bases from J, the junction contained 4 bases not matched to a gene. The CDR3 covers 15 residues. Germline V gene sequence: CDR1 SGHVS, CDR2 FQNEAQ. The CDR3 loop is CASSLPGQSSYEQYF. CDR3 sequence (DNA): TGTGCCAGCAGCTTACCGGGACAGAGCTCCTACGAGCAGTACTTC.

This clonotype was counted many times. The gene calls are TRBV7-8 and TRBJ2-3; 7 nucleotides line up with TRBD1. CDR1 is SGHVS, CDR2 FQNEAQ, per germline. V trimming: 2 bases; J trimming: 5 bases; junction bases outside the gene matches: 13. The CDR3 loop spans 17 amino acids. The CDR3 is CASSLPRDRRYLDTQYF. The CDR3 nucleotides are TGTGCCAGCAGCTTACCCCGGGACAGAAGATATTTAGATACGCAGTATTTT.

A few counts support this clonotype. The chain is built from TRBV20-1 and TRBJ2-1; maybe TRBD1 (6 bases). Trimming took 5 bases from V and 4 from J, leaving 15 bases between them. Germline V lookup: CDR1 DFQATT, CDR2 SNEGSKA (reference sequence). The CDR3 spans 14 residues. CDR3 region: CSAPGVLLYNEQFF. CDR3 coding DNA: TGCAGTGCTCCAGGGGTACTTTTGTACAATGAGCAGTTCTTC.

This clonotype was found many times. The rearrangement joins TRBV4-3 to TRBJ2-1; either TRBD1 or TRBD2 may fit D (5 bases each). The germline V and J ends were trimmed by 0 bases and 5 bases, with 11 bases remaining between them. This CDR3 has 15 residues. Germline CDR1 is LGHNA and CDR2 is YSLEER. Written as DNA, the CDR3 is TGCGCCAGCAGCCAAGATGCGCAGGGAGACAATGAGCAGTTCTTC. Translation gives CASSQDAQGDNEQFF.